Listed here is a single T cell receptor (beta chain). Its matching antigen is unknown. Germline assignment: CDR1 SGHVS and CDR2 FNYEAQ. The CDR3 is made up of 17 amino acids. Trimming at V came to 5 bases and at J to 8 bases, leaving 13 bases not matched to a gene. This sample is drawn from a study of shared clonotypes between healthy human individuals. Some clones are missing from TCRdb's copy, which holds only in-frame ones; the method was immunoSEQ multiplex PCR. The top ten clones hold roughly 0.45% of a sample with roughly 1,500,000 clones, 95% to 99% of them seen once. Study-level findings and limits: It was the few donors that limited the genetic and exposure-history diversity represented. For naive CD4 cells, roughly 4.6% of clonotypes were shared across a handful of donors. Non-shared clonotypes had lower generation probabilities than those shared by all four donors.

The study separated CD4+ cells into CD45RA+ naive and CD45RA-negative memory subsets. V is TRBV7-6 and J is TRBJ2-1, with 12 bases that match TRBD2. The receptor was isolated from a man aged 25 to 45 in good health. Sample: naive CD4+ T cells sorted from blood. Subset noted: CD45RA+ positively selected. The CDR3 here is CASSPIRLAGDLDEQFF. CDR3 in DNA: TGTGCCAGCAGCCCAATCCGACTAGCGGGAGATCTAGATGAGCAGTTCTTC.